One sample yielded the 22 T cell receptor beta chains listed below, sequenced in a study of OX40 agonist ivuxolimab in advanced cancers. The table came from immunoSEQ multiplex PCR; TCRdb's copy has only in-frame clones and leaves some out. The sample yields about 71,000 clones, roughly 81% seen once. The sequenced sample was CD4+ or CD8+ T cells sorted from blood, obtained in a trial of the OX40 agonist ivuxolimab. Source of these receptors: an adult with an advanced solid tumor such as melanoma, head and neck, liver or kidney cancer.

The CDR3 sequence: CSVERGVGQPQHF. CDR3 coding DNA: TGCAGCGTTGAAAGGGGGGTAGGTCAGCCCCAGCATTTT. This sequence joins TRBV29-1 and TRBJ1-5; D is perhaps TRBD1 (6 bases). Looked up from germline, CDR1 is SQVTM and CDR2 is ANQGSEA. The CDR3 extends over 13 amino acids. Trimming stripped 2 bases from V and 6 bases from J, with 11 bases between.

The V call is TRBV4-1, the J call TRBJ2-1; D gene ambiguous. Germline lookup yields CDR1 MGHRA and CDR2 YSYEKL. This CDR3 comprises 16 residues. V shed 4 bases and J shed 1 base, with 14 bases lying between them. The CDR3 spells CASSPSLSASYNEQFF. The CDR3, as DNA: TGCGCCAGCAGCCCAAGCCTAAGTGCTTCCTACAATGAGCAGTTCTTC.

The chain combines TRBV5-1 with TRBJ1-2; D gene unclear. This CDR3 is built from 14 residues. V shed 2 bases and J shed 0 bases, with 8 bases lying between them. Germline assignment: CDR1 SGHRS and CDR2 YFSETQ. CDR3 coding DNA: TGCGCCAGCAGCTTTTCCCTAACTAACTATGGCTACACCTTC. Protein sequence: CASSFSLTNYGYTF.

This chain links TRBV6-6 with TRBJ1-2; TRBD1 agrees at 8 bases. Germline CDR1 and CDR2: MNHNY and SVGAGI (reference sequence). V gave up 6 bases and J gave up 3 bases; unmatched junction bases: 3. The CDR3 length is 13 residues. The CDR3 DNA reads TGTGCCAGCAGCCTGACAGGGGACTATGGCTACACCTTC. Amino acid sequence: CASSLTGDYGYTF.

The DNA for the CDR3 is TGTGCCAGCAGCTTGGTTGGGGGCGAGCAGTACTTC. Amino acids: CASSLVGGEQYF. The chain uses TRBV5-5 and TRBJ2-7; either TRBD1 or TRBD2 may fit D (5 bases each). This CDR3 spans 12 amino acids. V dropped 0 bases and J dropped 6 bases, with 7 bases sitting between them. Germline CDR1 and CDR2: SGHKS and YYEKEE (reference sequence).

The V call is TRBV27, the J call TRBJ2-5; D perhaps matches TRBD2 (6 bases). In germline, CDR1 is MNHEY, CDR2 SMNVEV (reference sequence). The CDR3 contains 14 residues. V was cut by 0 bases and J by 4 bases, with 9 bases left in between. The CDR3 region is CASSLSGGRETQYF. In DNA form, the CDR3 reads TGTGCCAGCAGTTTATCTGGGGGGAGAGAGACCCAGTACTTC.

The V and J genes are TRBV19 and TRBJ1-1; D possibly corresponds to TRBD1 (5 bases). The length of the CDR3 is 13 residues. Germline loops: CDR1 LNHDA, CDR2 SQIVND (reference sequence). V was cut by 7 bases and J by 1 base, with 10 bases left in between. The CDR3 DNA reads as TGTGCCAGTATTTTAAGGGGGAACACTGAAGCTTTCTTT. Encoded protein: CASILRGNTEAFF.

This clone is medium-sized. The V call is TRBV7-6, the J call TRBJ2-5, with TRBD2 identical over 8 bases. Unmatched junction bases numbered 1, after V lost 5 bases and J lost 2 bases. The CDR3 runs to 13 residues. Per the germline V gene, CDR1 is SGHVS and CDR2 is FNYEAQ. The CDR3 here is CASSRGRQETQYF. The CDR3 region has the DNA TGTGCCAGCAGCCGCGGGAGGCAAGAGACCCAGTACTTC.

The chain carries TRBV5-1 and TRBJ2-7; 10 nucleotides match TRBD1. CDR1 SGHRS and CDR2 YFSETQ come from the germline V gene. Losses at the gene ends were 6 bases for V and 5 bases for J; bases not matched to a gene: 11. The CDR3 loop spans 15 amino acids. CDR3 DNA: TGCGCCAGCAAACCCGGACAGGGGGTTACTAACGAGCAGTACTTC. Protein: CASKPGQGVTNEQYF. The variable domain in full, completed from reference TRBV5-1 and TRBJ2-7, reads KAGVTQTPRYLIKTRGQQVTLSCSPISGHRSVSWYQQTPGQGLQFLFEYFSETQRNKGNFPGRFSGRQFSNSRSEMNVSTLELGDSALYLCASKPGQGVTNEQYFGPGTRLTVT.

The chain recombines TRBV6-5 with TRBJ1-6; D gene ambiguous. CDR1 and CDR2 from the germline V gene are MNHEY and SVGAGI. There are 15 residues in the CDR3. V lost 4 bases to trimming and J lost 7 bases, with 14 bases between them. CDR3 DNA: TGTGCCAGCAGTTGGGGTAGGGATTCAAATTCACCCCTCCACTTT. It yields the protein CASSWGRDSNSPLHF.

With respect to this clone: In the same sample, other DNA sequences code for this CDR3. This chain uses TRBV7-2 with TRBJ1-5; D call uncertain. The CDR3 is made up of 13 amino acids. V was shortened by 8 bases and J by 1 base, with 9 bases between the two germline ends. Germline CDR1 and CDR2: SGHTA and FQGNSA. This chain's CDR3 is CASSLVSNQPQHF. In nucleotides, the CDR3 is TGTGCCAGCTCCCTTGTGAGCAATCAGCCCCAGCATTTT.

The rearrangement joins TRBV5-6 to TRBJ1-6; D is perhaps TRBD1 (6 bases). This CDR3 region has 14 residues. Germline-derived CDR1 and CDR2 are SGHDT and YYEEEE. Trimming stripped 1 base from V and 9 bases from J, with 11 bases between. The CDR3 DNA reads TGTGCCAGCAGCTTGACGATAGGGGGTTCACCCCTCCACTTT. Encoded protein: CASSLTIGGSPLHF.

This clone was found a few times. V usage is TRBV4-2 and J usage is TRBJ1-1; a possible D gene is TRBD1 (5 bases). CDR1 LGHNA and CDR2 YNFKEQ come from the germline V gene. Trimming stripped 8 bases from V and 3 bases from J, with 16 bases between. The CDR3 consists of 14 residues. The CDR3 DNA reads as TGTGCCAGCGTACTTTCCCCCAGGGACACTGAAGCTTTCTTT. Its protein is CASVLSPRDTEAFF.

This clone appeared a single time. This sequence joins TRBV18 and TRBJ1-3; D is unclear. Per the germline V gene, CDR1 is KGHSH and CDR2 is LQKENI. The CDR3 consists of 16 residues. V gave up 2 bases and J gave up 0 bases, with 11 bases separating them. This CDR3 is CASSPIEGSSGNTIYF. In DNA form, the CDR3 reads TGTGCCAGCTCACCAATTGAGGGAAGCTCTGGAAACACCATATATTTT.

This clone was found a few times. This chain links TRBV5-8 with TRBJ2-7, with a weak D call TRBD2 (6 bases). This CDR3 is 13 amino acids long. V lost 4 bases to trimming and J lost 7 bases, with 15 bases between them. The germline CDR1 and CDR2 sequences are SGHTS and YDEGEE. The CDR3 loop is CASSAGGVREQYF. As DNA, the CDR3 is TGTGCCAGCAGCGCCGGAGGGGTAAGGGAGCAGTACTTC.

The chain couples TRBV4-1 to TRBJ2-1; 11 bases fit TRBD2. CDR3 length: 18 amino acids. Germline CDR1 and CDR2: MGHRA and YSYEKL. V gave up 0 bases and J gave up 5 bases; unmatched junction bases: 9. The CDR3 DNA reads as TGCGCCAGCAGCCAAGACCCCCCGACTAGCGGGACAAACAATGAGCAGTTCTTC. It is translated as CASSQDPPTSGTNNEQFF.

This clone appeared a few times. The genes are TRBV4-1 and TRBJ2-5; D unclear. This CDR3 comprises 13 residues. Germline CDR1 and CDR2: MGHRA and YSYEKL. The germline V and J ends were trimmed by 1 base and 4 bases, with 7 bases remaining between them. The CDR3 is CASSQVFGETQYF. CDR3 DNA sequence: TGCGCCAGCAGCCAAGTCTTCGGAGAGACCCAGTACTTC.

The CDR3 DNA is TGTGCCAGCAGCCAATCCACAGCCGACTATGAAGCTTTCTTT. Its protein is CASSQSTADYEAFF. This rearrangement joins TRBV16 to TRBJ1-1; D is ambiguous. The CDR3 sequence is 14 residues long. Germline loops: CDR1 KGHSY, CDR2 FQNENV. Trimming stripped 0 bases from V and 7 bases from J, with 12 bases between.

CDR3 region: CSVEEDRDADTQYF. The CDR3 DNA follows: TGCAGCGTTGAAGAGGACAGGGACGCAGATACGCAGTATTTT. This chain joins TRBV29-1 and TRBJ2-3, with 8 bases that match TRBD1. J gave up 4 bases and V 0 bases, and 3 bases lay outside the gene matches. Germline loops: CDR1 SQVTM, CDR2 ANQGSEA. The CDR3 runs to 14 residues.

The chain carries TRBV9 and TRBJ2-7, with D uncertain. Trimming took 4 bases from V and 2 from J, leaving 19 bases between them. Germline values: CDR1 SGDLS, CDR2 YYNGEE. There are 16 residues in the CDR3. The CDR3 DNA sequence: TGTGCCAGCAGCACAACGGGCTCCCGGATCCCCTACGAGCAGTACTTC. Residues: CASSTTGSRIPYEQYF.

This clone was detected only once. The V call is TRBV7-3, the J call TRBJ2-3; D remains unclear. Per germline, CDR1 SGHTA and CDR2 FQGTGA. CDR3 length equals 15 residues. V gave up 5 bases and J gave up 0 bases, with 12 bases separating them. CDR3 bases: TGTGCCAGCAGCCCCGAATTGCGGAGCACAGATACGCAGTATTTT. Its translation: CASSPELRSTDTQYF. The variable domain in full, with the rest retrieved from reference TRBV7-3 and TRBJ2-3, is GAGVSQTPSNKVTEKGKYVELRCDPISGHTALYWYRQSLGQGPEFLIYFQGTGAADDSGLPNDRFFAVRPEGSVSTLKIQRTERGDSAVYLCASSPELRSTDTQYFGPGTRLTVL.

The V gene is TRBV4-1, the J gene TRBJ2-3, with D unresolved. Trimming stripped 1 base from V and 0 bases from J, with 8 bases between. The V gene's germline CDR1 is MGHRA and CDR2 YSYEKL. The CDR3 runs to 15 residues. The DNA for the CDR3 is TGCGCCAGCAGCCAAGCTGGGTTTAGCACAGATACGCAGTATTTT. It yields the protein CASSQAGFSTDTQYF.